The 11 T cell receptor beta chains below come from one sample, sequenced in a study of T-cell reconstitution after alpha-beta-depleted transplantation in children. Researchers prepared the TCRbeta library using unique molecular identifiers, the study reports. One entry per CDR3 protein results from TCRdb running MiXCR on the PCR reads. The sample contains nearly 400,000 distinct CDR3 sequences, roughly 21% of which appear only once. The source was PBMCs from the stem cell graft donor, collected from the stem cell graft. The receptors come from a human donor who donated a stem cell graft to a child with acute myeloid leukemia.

As DNA, the CDR3 is TGTGCCAGCAGACTTAGCGGGATAACCTACAATGAGCAGTTCTTC. Protein product: CASRLSGITYNEQFF. This rearrangement joins TRBV7-3 to TRBJ2-1; 8 nucleotides match TRBD2. Germline V gene lookup returns CDR1 SGHTA and CDR2 FQGTGA. The CDR3 extends over 15 amino acids. V shed 6 bases and J 2 bases; nucleotides not matched to a gene: 6.

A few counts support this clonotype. The CDR3 DNA is TGTGCCGCACAAGCCGCGGGAGGGAGGGATTCACCCCTCCACTTT. This codes for CAAQAAGGRDSPLHF. The V and J genes are TRBV10-3 and TRBJ1-6, with no clear D. V dropped 11 bases and J dropped 8 bases, with 22 bases sitting between them. This CDR3 has 15 amino acids. The germline gives CDR1 ENHRY, CDR2 SYGVKD.

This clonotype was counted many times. The CDR3 coding sequence is TGTGCCAGCAGCTTGACTCCCGGAGAGACATACAATGAGCAGTTCTTC. Amino acids: CASSLTPGETYNEQFF. The chain has TRBV5-5 and TRBJ2-1, with D hard to call. The V gene lost 1 base and the J gene lost 4 bases, with 15 bases spanning the gap. CDR1 and CDR2 (germline): SGHKS, YYEKEE (reference sequence). This CDR3 contains 16 residues.

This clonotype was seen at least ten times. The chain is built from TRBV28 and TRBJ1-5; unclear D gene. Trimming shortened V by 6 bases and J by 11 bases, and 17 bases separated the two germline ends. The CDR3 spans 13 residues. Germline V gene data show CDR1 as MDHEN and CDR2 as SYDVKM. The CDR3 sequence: CASRPWGGRSQHF. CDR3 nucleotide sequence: TGTGCCAGCAGGCCCTGGGGAGGTCGTTCCCAGCATTTT.

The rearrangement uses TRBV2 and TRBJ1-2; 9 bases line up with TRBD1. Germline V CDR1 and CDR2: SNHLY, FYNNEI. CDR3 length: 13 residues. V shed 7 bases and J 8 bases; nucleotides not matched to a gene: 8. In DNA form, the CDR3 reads TGTGCCAGCAATGGACAGGGGCTTGGCGGCTACACCTTC. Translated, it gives CASNGQGLGGYTF.

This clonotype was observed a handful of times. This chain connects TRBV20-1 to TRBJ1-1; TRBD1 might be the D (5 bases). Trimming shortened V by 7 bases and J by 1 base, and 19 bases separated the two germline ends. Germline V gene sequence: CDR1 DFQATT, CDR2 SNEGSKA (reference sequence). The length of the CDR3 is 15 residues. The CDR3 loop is CSVQREGHSNTEAFF. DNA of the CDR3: TGCAGTGTCCAGAGGGAAGGACATTCGAACACTGAAGCTTTCTTT.

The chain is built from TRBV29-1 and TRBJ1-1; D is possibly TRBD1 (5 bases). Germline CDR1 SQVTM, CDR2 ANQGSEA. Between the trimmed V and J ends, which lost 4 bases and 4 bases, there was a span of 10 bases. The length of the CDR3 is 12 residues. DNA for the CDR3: TGCAGCGTTGTGAGGGGAAGCACTGAAGCTTTCTTT. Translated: CSVVRGSTEAFF.

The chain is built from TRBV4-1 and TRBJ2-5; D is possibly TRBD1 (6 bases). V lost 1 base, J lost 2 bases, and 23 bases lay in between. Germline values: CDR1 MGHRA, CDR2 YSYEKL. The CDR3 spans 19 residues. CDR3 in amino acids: CASSQASFPQGRGQETQYF. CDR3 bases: TGCGCCAGCAGCCAAGCGTCCTTCCCACAGGGCAGGGGACAAGAGACCCAGTACTTC.

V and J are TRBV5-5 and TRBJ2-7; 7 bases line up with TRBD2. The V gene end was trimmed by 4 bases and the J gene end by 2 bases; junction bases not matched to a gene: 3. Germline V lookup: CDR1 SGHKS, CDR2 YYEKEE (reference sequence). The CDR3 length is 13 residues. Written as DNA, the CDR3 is TGTGCCAGCAGCCGGGACTATACCTACGAGCAGTACTTC. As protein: CASSRDYTYEQYF.

CDR3 amino acids: CASSMGLAGAYNEQFF. The CDR3 DNA follows: TGTGCCAGCAGTATGGGACTAGCGGGAGCCTACAATGAGCAGTTCTTC. The genes are TRBV27 and TRBJ2-1; TRBD2 agrees at 14 bases. Germline V gives CDR1 MNHEY, CDR2 SMNVEV (reference sequence). This CDR3 is built from 16 residues. V trimming: 5 bases; J trimming: 2 bases; junction bases outside the gene matches: 2.

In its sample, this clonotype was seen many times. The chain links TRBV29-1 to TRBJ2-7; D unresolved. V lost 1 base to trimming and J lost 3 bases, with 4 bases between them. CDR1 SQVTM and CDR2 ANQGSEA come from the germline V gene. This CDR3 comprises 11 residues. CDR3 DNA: TGCAGCGTTGAAGCCAACTACGAGCAGTACTTC. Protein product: CSVEANYEQYF.